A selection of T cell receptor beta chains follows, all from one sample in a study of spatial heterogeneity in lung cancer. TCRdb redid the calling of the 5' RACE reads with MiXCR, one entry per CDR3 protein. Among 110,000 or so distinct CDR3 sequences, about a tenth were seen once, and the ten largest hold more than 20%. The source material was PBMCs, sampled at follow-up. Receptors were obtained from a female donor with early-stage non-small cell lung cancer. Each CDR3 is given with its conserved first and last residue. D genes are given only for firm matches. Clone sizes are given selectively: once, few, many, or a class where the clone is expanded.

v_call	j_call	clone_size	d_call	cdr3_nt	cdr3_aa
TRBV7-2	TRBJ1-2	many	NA	TGTGCCAGCAGCTTAACGCGCTATGGCTACACCTTC	CASSLTRYGYTF
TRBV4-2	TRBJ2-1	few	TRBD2	TGTGCCAGCAGCCTAGGACTAGCTTCCTCCTACAATGAGCAGTTCTTC	CASSLGLASSYNEQFF
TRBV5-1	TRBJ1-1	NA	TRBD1	TGCGCCAGCAGCCCTCCTACGACAGGGAGTGAAGCTTTCTTT	CASSPPTTGSEAFF
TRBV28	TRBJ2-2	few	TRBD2	TGTGCCAGCAGTTTATCGGGAGCGGGAGTAGGTACCGGGGAGCTGTTTTTT	CASSLSGAGVGTGELFF
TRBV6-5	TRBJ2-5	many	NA	TGTGCCTCCTCCCCCACAGGACAGATCCACCAAGAGACCCAGTACTTC	CASSPTGQIHQETQYF
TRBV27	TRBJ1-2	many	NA	TGTGCCAGCCATTCCCTACAAAGGGATGGCTACACCTTC	CASHSLQRDGYTF
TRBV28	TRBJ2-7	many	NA	TGTGCCAGCAGGCAGGGAAGGGCCCGCGAGCAGTACTTC	CASRQGRAREQYF
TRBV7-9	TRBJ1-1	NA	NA	TGTGCCAGCAGCCGGACAGTACCGAACACTGAAGCTTTCTTT	CASSRTVPNTEAFF
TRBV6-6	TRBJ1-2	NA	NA	TGTGCCAGCAGTTTCCCACAGGCCCTAGGCTATGGCTACACCTTC	CASSFPQALGYGYTF
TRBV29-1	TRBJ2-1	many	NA	TGCAGCGTCTACCGGGACCTTTACAATGAGCAGTTCTTC	CSVYRDLYNEQFF
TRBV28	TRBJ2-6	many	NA	TGTGCCAGCAGATCAGACTCGAGCTCTGGGGCCAACGTCCTGACTTTC	CASRSDSSSGANVLTF
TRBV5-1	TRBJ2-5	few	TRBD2	TGCGCCAGCAGCTGGGGGACTAGCGAATTCGGGACCCAGTACTTC	CASSWGTSEFGTQYF
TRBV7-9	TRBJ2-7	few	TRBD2	TGTGCCAGCAGCTCCCATAGCGGGAGAACCTACGAGCAGTACTTC	CASSSHSGRTYEQYF
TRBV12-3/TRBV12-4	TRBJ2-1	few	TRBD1	TGTGCCAGCAGAACGGGGACAGTCTCCTACAATGAGCAGTTCTTC	CASRTGTVSYNEQFF
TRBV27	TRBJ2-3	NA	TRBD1	TGTGCCAGCAGTCCAAAGTACAGGGTACAGGGGATGAGCACAGATACGCAGTATTTT	CASSPKYRVQGMSTDTQYF
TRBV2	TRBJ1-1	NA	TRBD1	TGTGCCAGCAGACAGGGGGCGCGGGGCACTGAAGCTTTCTTT	CASRQGARGTEAFF
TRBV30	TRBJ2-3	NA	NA	TGTGCCTGGAGTGTAGGGGAGGCTGGAGATACGCAGTATTTT	CAWSVGEAGDTQYF
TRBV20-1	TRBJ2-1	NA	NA	TGCAGTGCTAGACACGCGGGGAAATTCCATGAGCAGTTCTTC	CSARHAGKFHEQFF
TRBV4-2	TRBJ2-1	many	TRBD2	TGTGCCAGCAGCACAGATAGCGGGAGGGCCCTAGAGCAGTTCTTC	CASSTDSGRALEQFF
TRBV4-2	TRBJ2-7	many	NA	TGTGCCAGCAGCCAAGCGTCAACCTACGAGCAGTACTTC	CASSQASTYEQYF
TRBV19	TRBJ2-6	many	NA	TGTGCCAGTAGTAGCTTTTACTCTGGGGCCAACGTCCTGACTTTC	CASSSFYSGANVLTF
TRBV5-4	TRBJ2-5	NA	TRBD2	TGTGCCAGCAGCTTTCTGGGGGGGACCCAAGAGACCCAGTACTTC	CASSFLGGTQETQYF
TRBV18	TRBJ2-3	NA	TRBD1	TGTGCCAGCTCACCCTGGACAGGAGACCGAGATACGCAGTATTTT	CASSPWTGDRDTQYF
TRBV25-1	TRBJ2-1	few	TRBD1	TGTGCCAGCAGTAAGGGACAGGGCTCCAATGAGCAGTTCTTC	CASSKGQGSNEQFF
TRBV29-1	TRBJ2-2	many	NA	TGCAGCGTTTCGCCTAGTTCGACCGGGGAGCTGTTTTTT	CSVSPSSTGELFF
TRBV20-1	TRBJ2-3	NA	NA	TGCAGTGCTAGAGATGCGACGGGCACAGATACGCAGTATTTT	CSARDATGTDTQYF
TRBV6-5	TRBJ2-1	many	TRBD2	TGTGCCAGCAGTGGACTAGCGGGAGTAAGGTACAATGAGCAGTTCTTC	CASSGLAGVRYNEQFF
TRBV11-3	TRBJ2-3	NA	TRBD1	TGTGCCAGCAGCTCGAACTCCGGGACAGGCACAGATACGCAGTATTTT	CASSSNSGTGTDTQYF
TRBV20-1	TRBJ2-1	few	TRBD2	TGCAGTGCTAGCGCCAGCGGGAGGGCCGGCTCCTACAATGAGCAGTTCTTC	CSASASGRAGSYNEQFF
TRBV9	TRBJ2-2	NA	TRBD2	TGTGCCAGCAGCGTAACTAGCGGAGGGAACACCGGGGAGCTGTTTTTT	CASSVTSGGNTGELFF
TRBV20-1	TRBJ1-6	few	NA	TGCAGTGCTAGGGAAGGGGGTATCTATAATTCACCCCTCCACTTT	CSAREGGIYNSPLHF
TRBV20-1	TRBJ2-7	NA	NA	TGCAGTTTCCGGGACCCACGTACCTACGAGCAGTACTTC	CSFRDPRTYEQYF
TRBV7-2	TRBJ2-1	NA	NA	TGTGCCAGCAGCCCCATGTGGGGCAACAATGAGCAGTTCTTC	CASSPMWGNNEQFF
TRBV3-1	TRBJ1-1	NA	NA	TGTGCCAGCAGCCAAGTCCCTGGTGGGAACACTGAAGCTTTCTTT	CASSQVPGGNTEAFF
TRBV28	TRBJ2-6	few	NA	TGTGCCAGCAGTACAGGTGGGGCCAACGTCCTGACTTTC	CASSTGGANVLTF
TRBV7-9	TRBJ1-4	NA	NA	TGTGCCAGCAGCTTTGCAACTAATGAAAAACTGTTTTTT	CASSFATNEKLFF
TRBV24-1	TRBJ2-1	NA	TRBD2	TGTGCCACCAGTGATCCTGGACTAGCGGGAGGGGACGAGCAGTTCTTC	CATSDPGLAGGDEQFF
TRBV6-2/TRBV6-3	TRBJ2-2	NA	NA	TGTGCCAGCAGTTACCGACCCTGGACCGGGGAGCTGTTTTTT	CASSYRPWTGELFF
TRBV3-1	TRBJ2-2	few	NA	TGTGCCAGCAGCCCTCGGGGAATCGGGGAGCTGTTTTTT	CASSPRGIGELFF
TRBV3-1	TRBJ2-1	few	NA	TGTGCCAGCAGCCTACAGCCTTTGGGGGGCAATGAGCAGTTCTTC	CASSLQPLGGNEQFF
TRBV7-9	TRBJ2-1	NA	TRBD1	TGTGCCAGCAGCTTATCGACAGGGGGTCTTCTATCGCAAAACAATGAGCAGTTCTTC	CASSLSTGGLLSQNNEQFF
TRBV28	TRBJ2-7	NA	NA	TGTGCCAGCAGTCCCCATCAGGGGTCTTTCGAGCAGTACTTC	CASSPHQGSFEQYF
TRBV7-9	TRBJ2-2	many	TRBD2	TGTGCCAGCGTACTAGCGGGAGCCGGGGAGCTGTTTTTT	CASVLAGAGELFF
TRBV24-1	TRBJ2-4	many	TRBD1	TGTGCCACCAGTGCCAACGGACAGGGGGCGACCAAAAACATTCAGTACTTC	CATSANGQGATKNIQYF
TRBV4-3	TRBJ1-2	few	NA	TGCGCCAGCAGCCAAGATCAGAGGGAGGGCTACACCTTC	CASSQDQREGYTF
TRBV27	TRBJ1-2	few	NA	TGTGCCAGTCGACATGAGTATGGCTACACCTTC	CASRHEYGYTF
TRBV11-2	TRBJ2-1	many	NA	TGTGCCAGCAGCTCCCGGAGAAGAGTGGGGAATGAGCAGTTCTTC	CASSSRRRVGNEQFF
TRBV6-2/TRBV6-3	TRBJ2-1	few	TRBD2	TGTGCCAGCAGTTACGGCGGACTAGTGATCGATGAGCAGTTCTTC	CASSYGGLVIDEQFF
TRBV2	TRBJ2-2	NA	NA	TGTGCCAGCCTCTCCAGGGTCGGGACCGGGGAGCTGTTTTTT	CASLSRVGTGELFF